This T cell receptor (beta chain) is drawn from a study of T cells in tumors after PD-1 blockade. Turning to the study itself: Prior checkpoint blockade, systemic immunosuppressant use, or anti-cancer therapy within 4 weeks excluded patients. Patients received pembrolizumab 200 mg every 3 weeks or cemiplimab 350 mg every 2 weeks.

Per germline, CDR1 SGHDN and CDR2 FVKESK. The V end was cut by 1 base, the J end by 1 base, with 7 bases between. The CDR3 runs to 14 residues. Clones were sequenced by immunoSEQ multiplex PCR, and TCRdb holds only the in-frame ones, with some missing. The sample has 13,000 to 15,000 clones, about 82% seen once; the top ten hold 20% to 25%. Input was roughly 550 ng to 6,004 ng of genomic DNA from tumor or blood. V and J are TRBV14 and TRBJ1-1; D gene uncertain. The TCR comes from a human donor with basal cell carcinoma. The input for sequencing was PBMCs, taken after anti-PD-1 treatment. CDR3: CASSQGWGNTEAFF. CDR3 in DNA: TGTGCCAGCAGCCAAGGATGGGGGAACACTGAAGCTTTCTTT.